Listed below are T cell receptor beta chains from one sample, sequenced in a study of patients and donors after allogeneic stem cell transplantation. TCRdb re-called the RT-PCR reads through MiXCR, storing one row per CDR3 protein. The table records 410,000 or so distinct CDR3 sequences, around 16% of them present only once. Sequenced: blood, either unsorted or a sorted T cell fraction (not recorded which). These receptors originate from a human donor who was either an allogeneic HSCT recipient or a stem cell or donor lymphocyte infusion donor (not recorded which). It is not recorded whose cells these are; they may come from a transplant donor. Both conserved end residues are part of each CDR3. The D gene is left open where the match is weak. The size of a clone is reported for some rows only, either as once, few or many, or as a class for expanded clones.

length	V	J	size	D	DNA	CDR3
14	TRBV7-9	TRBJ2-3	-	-	TGTGCCAGCAGCTTATGGGACTTCGCAGATACGCAGTATTTT	CASSLWDFADTQYF
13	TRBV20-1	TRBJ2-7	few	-	TGCAGTGCTAGAGATCGATTAGCTGGCGAGCAGTACTTC	CSARDRLAGEQYF
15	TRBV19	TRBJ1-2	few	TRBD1	TGTGCCAGTAGTCCGTACAGGGGAGAGGACTATGGCTACACCTTC	CASSPYRGEDYGYTF
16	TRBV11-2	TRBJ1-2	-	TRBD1	TGTGCCAGCAACAAAATTACCGGGACAGGGGCTGCGTTGAACACCTTC	CASNKITGTGAALNTF
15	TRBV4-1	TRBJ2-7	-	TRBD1	TGCGCCAGCAGCCAAGATGAGGACAGGGGTTACGAGCAGTACTTC	CASSQDEDRGYEQYF
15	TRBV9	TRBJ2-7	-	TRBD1	TGTGCCAGCAGCGCCTCGACAGGGGGTGGCTACGAGCAGTACTTC	CASSASTGGGYEQYF
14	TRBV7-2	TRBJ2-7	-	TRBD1	TGTGCCAGCAGCCGGGACAGGGTGGCCTACGAGCAGTACTTC	CASSRDRVAYEQYF
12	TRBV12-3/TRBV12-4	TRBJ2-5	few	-	TGTGCCGGATACACTACACAAGAGACCCAGTACTTC	CAGYTTQETQYF
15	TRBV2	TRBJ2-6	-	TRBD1	TGTGCCAGCAGAGTCGACAGGGTTGGGGCCAACGTCCTGACTTTC	CASRVDRVGANVLTF
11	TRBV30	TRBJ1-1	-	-	TGTGCCTGGAGTGGGGAGACTGAAGCTTTCTTT	CAWSGETEAFF
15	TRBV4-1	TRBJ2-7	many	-	TGCGCCAGCAGCCAAGGGGGTGATGGAGCCTACGAGCAGTACTTC	CASSQGGDGAYEQYF
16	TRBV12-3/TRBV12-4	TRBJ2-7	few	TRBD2	TGTGCCAGCAGCCCTGGGACTAGCGGGGGGGCCTACGAGCAGTACTTC	CASSPGTSGGAYEQYF
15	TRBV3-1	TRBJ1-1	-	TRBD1	TGTGCCAGCAGCCAAGCTGCACAGGGGTCCACTGAAGCTTTCTTT	CASSQAAQGSTEAFF
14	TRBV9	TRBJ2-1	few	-	TGTGCCAGCAGCGTAGTGACAGTCTACAATGAGCAGTTCTTC	CASSVVTVYNEQFF
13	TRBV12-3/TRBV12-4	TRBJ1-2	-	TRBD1	TGTGCCAGCAGTTCAACAGGGGGCTATGGCTACACCTTC	CASSSTGGYGYTF
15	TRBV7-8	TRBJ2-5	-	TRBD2	TGTGCCAGCAGCCCGAGGGACTACCTCGGAGAGACCCAGTACTTC	CASSPRDYLGETQYF
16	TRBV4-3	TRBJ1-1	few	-	TGCGCCAGCAGCCAAGGCAGACAGGAGTGGAGCACTGAAGCTTTCTTT	CASSQGRQEWSTEAFF
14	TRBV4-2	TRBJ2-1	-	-	TGTGCCAGCAGCCAAGCGGGGAGAGGGTATGAGCAGTTCTTC	CASSQAGRGYEQFF
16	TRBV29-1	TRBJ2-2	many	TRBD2	TGCAGCGTTGAAATAGCGGGAGGGCCCGGCACCGGGGAGCTGTTTTTT	CSVEIAGGPGTGELFF
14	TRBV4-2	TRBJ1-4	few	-	TGTGCCAGCAGCTTCTCGGACAGTAATGAAAAACTGTTTTTT	CASSFSDSNEKLFF
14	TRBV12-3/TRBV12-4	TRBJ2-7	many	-	TGTGCCAGCATTCCCGGGACGTCCTTCTCCGAGCAGTACTTC	CASIPGTSFSEQYF
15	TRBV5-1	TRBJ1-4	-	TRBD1	TGCGCCAGCAGCTTGGAAGGGGGCCGAGGTGAAAAACTGTTTTTT	CASSLEGGRGEKLFF
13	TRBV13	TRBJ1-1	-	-	TGTGCCAGCAGCGTGGCAGGGTGGGCTGAAGCTTTCTTT	CASSVAGWAEAFF
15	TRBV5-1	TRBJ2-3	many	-	TGCGCCAGCAGCCTCCCCGGGGGAAGATCAGATACGCAGTATTTT	CASSLPGGRSDTQYF
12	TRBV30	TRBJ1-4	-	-	TGTGCCTGGAGTCCCTTAGATGAAAAACTGTTTTTT	CAWSPLDEKLFF
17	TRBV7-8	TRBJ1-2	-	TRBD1	TGTGCCAGCAGTTTGACAAGTACCGGGACAGGGTCCTATGGCTACACCTTC	CASSLTSTGTGSYGYTF
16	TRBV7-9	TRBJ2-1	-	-	TGTGCCAGCAGCCATTCTGCTAGCCGCTCCTACAATGAGCAGTTCTTC	CASSHSASRSYNEQFF
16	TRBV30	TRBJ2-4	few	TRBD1	TGTGCCTGGACCCCCCGACAGGGCCTATACCCTAACATTCAGTACTTC	CAWTPRQGLYPNIQYF
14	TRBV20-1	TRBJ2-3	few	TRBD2	TGCAGTGCTACGGGACTAGCGGGAGCAGATACGCAGTATTTT	CSATGLAGADTQYF
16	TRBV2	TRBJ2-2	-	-	TGTGCCAGTGATAATCGAGGACTCCTGAAAGGCGGGGAGCTGTTTTTT	CASDNRGLLKGGELFF
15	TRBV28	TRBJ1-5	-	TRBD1	TGTGCCAGCAGTGTGCCTGGACAGGGTAATCAGCCCCAGCATTTT	CASSVPGQGNQPQHF
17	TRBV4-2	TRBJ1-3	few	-	TGTGCCAGCAGCCAAGGGGCAGAATGGCCCTCTGGAAACACCATATATTTT	CASSQGAEWPSGNTIYF
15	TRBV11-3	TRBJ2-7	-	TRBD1	TGTGCCAGCAGCCTCCGGAGACAGGGGCACGACGAGCAGTACTTC	CASSLRRQGHDEQYF
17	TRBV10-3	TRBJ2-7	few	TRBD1	TGTGCCATCAGTGAGTCGCTAGGGCAGGGGGCATGGTACGAGCAGTACTTC	CAISESLGQGAWYEQYF
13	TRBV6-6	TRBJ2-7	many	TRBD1	TGTGCCAGCAGCCCGGGACAGTCCTACGAGCAGTACTTC	CASSPGQSYEQYF
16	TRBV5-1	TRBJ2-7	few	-	TGCGCCAGCAGCCCCCAACCTCGGACGGGGATCTACGAGCAGTACTTC	CASSPQPRTGIYEQYF
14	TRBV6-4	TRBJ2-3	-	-	TGTGCCAGCAGTGATTCAGGGGCGGCAGATACGCAGTATTTT	CASSDSGAADTQYF
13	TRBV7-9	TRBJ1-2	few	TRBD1	TGTGCCAGCAGCTATACAGGGGGCAATGGCTACACCTTC	CASSYTGGNGYTF
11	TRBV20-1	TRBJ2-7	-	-	TGCAGTGCTAGCCCCGGGAAGGAGCAGTACTTC	CSASPGKEQYF
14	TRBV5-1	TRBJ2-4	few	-	TGCGCCAGCAGCTTCAAGGGGCTAGGGAACATTCAGTACTTC	CASSFKGLGNIQYF
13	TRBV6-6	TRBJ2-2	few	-	TGTGCCAGCAGTGGACAGTCCACCGGGGAGCTGTTTTTT	CASSGQSTGELFF
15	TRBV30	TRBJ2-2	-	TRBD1	TGTGCCTGGAGCAGGGACAGGATGGGTTCCGGGGAGCTGTTTTTT	CAWSRDRMGSGELFF